Listed here are 15 T cell receptor beta chains from one sample, sequenced in a study of radiation and T cells in renal cell carcinoma (dated by TCRdb to 2018 to 2021). The receptor library was made with the immunoSEQ multiplex PCR assay. This is the immuneACCESS table as TCRdb keeps it, with only in-frame sequences that have V and J called. A part of the clones is gone; compared with another copy, unresolved V genes explain less than half, and the rest is unexplained. In this sample the table shows 100,000 to 150,000 clones, around 90% of which occur a single time. 5.8% of the sample rests with the top ten. Explained via the paper, the time point label denotes: blood 2 weeks post-SBRT. Per the publication, the treatment or condition label means: 15 Gy SBRT to primary tumor, nephrectomy 4 weeks later. Sequenced here: blood, sampled from a patient whose treatment included radiotherapy and nephrectomy. These receptors originate from a woman aged 70-85 years with renal cell carcinoma.

CDR3 loop: CASSERGYEQFF. The CDR3 DNA is TGTGCCAGCAGCGAGCGGGGCTATGAGCAGTTCTTC. The genes are TRBV11-3 and TRBJ2-1, with TRBD2 matching 7 bases. Germline CDR1 reads SGHNT; CDR2 reads YENEEA. The CDR3 loop spans 12 amino acids. Trimming took 5 bases from V and 8 from J; bases not matched to a gene: 3.

The genes are TRBV4-3 and TRBJ1-4; no reliable D call. V was cut by 3 bases and J by 8 bases, with 10 bases left in between. CDR1 LGHNA and CDR2 YSLEER come from the germline V gene. The length of the CDR3 is 13 residues. CDR3 in DNA: TGCGCCAGCAGCCAGGACCGCAGAGAAAAACTGTTTTTT. Protein product: CASSQDRREKLFF.

Note on this clone: Distinct nucleotide sequences in the sample also encode this CDR3. This chain links TRBV4-3 with TRBJ1-6; D remains unclear. Germline V lookup: CDR1 LGHNA, CDR2 YSLEER. V lost 0 bases and J 7 bases, leaving 4 bases between the germline ends. There are 13 residues in the CDR3. The CDR3 reads CASSQDGNSPLHF. DNA of the CDR3: TGCGCCAGCAGCCAAGATGGGAATTCACCCCTCCACTTT.

This chain joins TRBV2 and TRBJ2-5; the D gene could be TRBD1 or TRBD2 (5 bases each). Per germline, CDR1 SNHLY and CDR2 FYNNEI. V gave up 5 bases and J gave up 4 bases, with 8 bases separating them. The CDR3 consists of 12 residues. As DNA, the CDR3 is TGTGCCAGCAGTATGAGGGGAGAGACCCAGTACTTC. Translation: CASSMRGETQYF.

This clone has only one observation. This chain links TRBV11-3 with TRBJ2-2, with D perhaps being TRBD1 or TRBD2 (6 bases each). The V end lost 5 bases, the J end lost 1 base, and 11 bases lay between the germline ends. The CDR3 runs 15 residues. Germline CDR1 and CDR2: SGHNT and YENEEA. CDR3 region: CASSRGGGNTGELFF. DNA for the CDR3: TGTGCCAGCAGCCGTGGAGGGGGGAACACCGGGGAGCTGTTTTTT.

The V and J genes are TRBV5-1 and TRBJ2-6; 7 nucleotides align to TRBD2. With 3 bases clipped from V and 4 bases from J, the junction kept 7 bases outside the gene matches. Germline CDR1 and CDR2: SGHRS and YFSETQ. This CDR3 contains 16 residues. CDR3 DNA: TGCGCCAGCAGCTCGCGGGGGACTCTGGGGGCCAACGTCCTGACTTTC. This translates into CASSSRGTLGANVLTF.

This chain links TRBV7-2 with TRBJ1-2; 8 bases are shared with TRBD1. CDR1 and CDR2 from the germline V gene are SGHTA and FQGNSA. This CDR3 is 15 amino acids long. The junction had 11 bases not matched to a gene; V was cut back by 6 bases and J by 5 bases. CDR3 DNA sequence: TGTGCCAGCAGTTCCTCCGGGACAGGAGTTTATGGCTACACCTTC. Translated: CASSSSGTGVYGYTF.

The rearrangement joins TRBV9 to TRBJ2-1; D is perhaps TRBD2 (7 bases). The germline gives CDR1 SGDLS, CDR2 YYNGEE. With 3 bases removed from V and 13 bases from J, the gap between germline ends came to 23 bases. The CDR3 covers 15 residues. The CDR3 coding sequence is TGTGCCAGCAGCGGCCCGGGGGGCTTTGTTAGGGATCAGTTCTTC. This encodes CASSGPGGFVRDQFF.

The chain has TRBV9 and TRBJ1-3, with D unclear. The ends were cut back, 3 bases at V and 0 bases at J, with 16 bases in the middle. This CDR3 region has 17 residues. Germline CDR1 is SGDLS and CDR2 is YYNGEE. This chain's CDR3 is CASSATFDAYSGNTIYF. CDR3 coding DNA: TGTGCCAGCAGCGCGACCTTCGACGCCTACTCTGGAAACACCATATATTTT.

The chain has TRBV7-2 and TRBJ2-3, with 8 bases fitting TRBD1. The CDR3 contains 14 residues. Trimming at V came to 4 bases and at J to 6 bases, leaving 6 bases not matched to a gene. Looked up from germline, CDR1 is SGHTA and CDR2 is FQGNSA. The CDR3 DNA reads as TGTGCCAGCAGCTCAAGGACAGGGAGGGATACGCAGTATTTT. This sequence encodes CASSSRTGRDTQYF.

The chain couples TRBV4-2 to TRBJ1-6, with D uncertain. The CDR3 runs 16 residues. Trimming left V 0 bases short and J 6 bases short, with 12 bases between. Germline V gives CDR1 LGHNA, CDR2 YNFKEQ. In DNA form, the CDR3 reads TGTGCCAGCAGCCAAGATCGGCCCCCCTCTAATTCACCCCTCCACTTT. Translated: CASSQDRPPSNSPLHF.

The V call is TRBV19, the J call TRBJ2-3; TRBD2 agrees at 7 bases. With 3 bases clipped from V and 1 base from J, the junction kept 4 bases outside the gene matches. The CDR3 sequence is 15 residues long. Germline-derived CDR1 and CDR2 are LNHDA and SQIVND (reference sequence). CDR3 amino acids: CASSIVAGGTDTQYF. CDR3 nucleotides: TGTGCCAGTAGTATTGTGGCGGGGGGCACAGATACGCAGTATTTT.

J is TRBJ2-3 and V is TRBV5-4, with unresolved D. Trimming shortened V by 2 bases and J by 3 bases, and 13 bases separated the two germline ends. CDR1 and CDR2 (germline): SGHNT, YYREEE (reference sequence). The CDR3 contains 15 residues. The CDR3 DNA reads as TGTGCCAGCAGCTTTGGGAATATAGTGACAGATACGCAGTATTTT. Protein sequence: CASSFGNIVTDTQYF.

This chain links TRBV6-5 with TRBJ2-7, with 11 bases lining up with TRBD2. CDR1 and CDR2 (germline): MNHEY, SVGAGI. Unmatched junction bases numbered 3, after V lost 2 bases and J lost 0 bases. This CDR3 contains 16 residues. The CDR3 loop reads CASSYASGGYSYEQYF. The CDR3 nucleotides are TGTGCCAGCAGTTACGCTAGCGGGGGGTACTCCTACGAGCAGTACTTC.

The table lists this clone with a count of one. The chain has TRBV6-4 and TRBJ2-7; D call uncertain. CDR1 is MRHNA and CDR2 is SNTAGT in the germline V gene. With 4 bases removed from V and 6 bases from J, the gap between germline ends came to 13 bases. CDR3 length: 13 residues. The CDR3 reads CASSVGLGGEQYF. In nucleotides, the CDR3 is TGTGCCAGCAGTGTAGGGCTTGGTGGCGAGCAGTACTTC.